This T cell receptor (beta chain) was retrieved from a study of T cell responses to AZD1222 COVID-19 vaccine. Study-wide results and caveats: Unmutated variant regions reportedly attract nearly half of all spike-specific TCRs. Clonal diversity may have been underestimated in mostly white British donors.

Profiled with immunoSEQ multiplex PCR; TCRdb holds only in-frame clones, not every one. Seen here are around 200,000 clones, roughly 93% observed once, and the top ten hold around 0.96%. There are a few counts of this clone. Its antigen is as yet unknown. Germline-derived CDR1 and CDR2 are KGHDR and SFDVKD. V lost 6 bases to trimming and J lost 2 bases, with 9 bases between them. CDR3 length: 13 residues. The chain carries TRBV24-1 and TRBJ1-2; D may be TRBD1 (5 bases). The material sequenced was peripheral blood, taken 28 days after the second dose of the MenACWY control vaccine. The receptor was isolated from an adult who received the MenACWY meningococcal vaccine as a control. Here the CDR3 reads CATSLQANYGYTF. The CDR3 DNA follows: TGTGCCACCAGTTTACAGGCGAACTATGGCTACACCTTC.